The 13 T cell receptor beta chains below were found in one sample sequenced in a study of T cell responses to AZD1222 COVID-19 vaccine. TCRdb's table, derived via immunoSEQ multiplex PCR, lists solely in-frame clones and lacks some. Of 100,000 to 150,000 clones listed, more than 80% are singletons. The input for sequencing was peripheral blood, taken on day 0 of AZD1222 vaccination. These receptors all come from an adult in good health.

V and J are TRBV3-1 (or the pseudogene TRBV3-2) and TRBJ2-5; no clear D gene. Trimming left V 5 bases short and J 2 bases short, with 9 bases between. Germline-derived CDR1 and CDR2 are LGHDT and YNNKEL (reference sequence). This CDR3 region has 13 residues. The CDR3 sequence is CASSSGLQETQYF. CDR3 DNA sequence: TGTGCCAGCAGCTCCGGGCTTCAAGAGACCCAGTACTTC.

CDR3 bases: TGTGCCAGCGGACAGGTGGTATACGAGCAGTACTTC. This sequence encodes CASGQVVYEQYF. The chain recombines TRBV6-5 with TRBJ2-7, with 7 bases aligning to TRBD1. J lost 4 bases, V lost 8 bases, and 5 bases had no gene match. The CDR3 is made up of 12 amino acids. Germline V CDR1 and CDR2: MNHEY, SVGAGI.

The chain links TRBV28 to TRBJ2-1, with D perhaps assigned TRBD1 or TRBD2 (5 bases each). The CDR3 has 17 amino acids. V gave up 5 bases and J gave up 2 bases, with 19 bases separating them. Germline V lookup: CDR1 MDHEN, CDR2 SYDVKM. The CDR3 reads CASSPQPEGNPYNEQFF. The CDR3 DNA sequence: TGTGCCAGCAGTCCGCAACCCGAGGGGAATCCCTACAATGAGCAGTTCTTC.

This chain joins TRBV6-5 and TRBJ2-7; D is uncertain. The CDR3 is 13 residues long. From germline, CDR1 is MNHEY and CDR2 SVGAGI. Deletions cut 5 bases from V and 1 base from J, with 9 bases between. The chain's CDR3 is CASSPSLSYEQYF. CDR3 DNA sequence: TGTGCCAGCAGTCCGTCACTTTCCTACGAGCAGTACTTC.

The chain carries TRBV30 and TRBJ2-1, with TRBD2 matching 10 bases. This CDR3 spans 19 amino acids. V was clipped by 1 base and J by 0 bases; unmatched bases: 12. Germline V gene data show CDR1 as GTSNPN and CDR2 as SVGIG (reference sequence). The CDR3 loop is CAWSGLAGQHPSSYNEQFF. The CDR3 DNA follows: TGTGCCTGGAGTGGACTAGCGGGCCAGCACCCGAGCTCCTACAATGAGCAGTTCTTC.

The chain has TRBV12-3 or TRBV12-4 and TRBJ2-7; perhaps TRBD2 as D (6 bases). The CDR3 has 12 amino acids. V dropped 1 base and J dropped 5 bases, with 6 bases sitting between them. This CDR3 reads CASSLGLDEQYF. DNA for the CDR3: TGTGCCAGCAGTTTAGGACTAGACGAGCAGTACTTC.

This chain uses TRBV18 with TRBJ1-3; D is unclear. This CDR3 contains 14 residues. The V end was cut by 2 bases, the J end by 1 base, with 6 bases between. Germline CDR1 reads KGHSH; CDR2 reads LQKENI. The CDR3 spells CASSPGGSGNTIYF. The CDR3 DNA is TGTGCCAGCTCACCAGGAGGGTCTGGAAACACCATATATTTT.

The chain carries TRBV28 and TRBJ1-1; unclear D gene. Trimming pared 3 bases from V and 7 bases from J, leaving 9 bases between. Germline CDR1 and CDR2: MDHEN and SYDVKM. CDR3 length: 12 amino acids. CDR3 amino acids: CASSLGADEAFF. The CDR3 DNA reads TGTGCCAGCAGTTTGGGAGCGGATGAAGCTTTCTTT.

The chain recombines TRBV12-5 with TRBJ1-2; 8 bases match TRBD1. The junction had 13 bases not matched to a gene; V was cut back by 6 bases and J by 4 bases. Germline CDR1 LGHNT, CDR2 FRNRAP. The CDR3 has 16 residues. CDR3 in amino acids: CASGLRHRGVSYGYTF. CDR3 in DNA: TGTGCTAGTGGCCTCAGGCACAGGGGGGTTAGCTATGGCTACACCTTC.

The genes are TRBV7-9 and TRBJ1-4; D gene unclear. V lost 0 bases and J lost 8, with 13 bases in between. The germline CDR1 and CDR2 sequences are SEHNR and FQNEAQ (reference sequence). CDR3 length: 15 amino acids. Written as DNA, the CDR3 is TGTGCCAGCAGCTTAGCGGGGATTTTGGACGAAAAACTGTTTTTT. This translates into CASSLAGILDEKLFF.

The genes are TRBV11-1 and TRBJ2-7, with D hard to call. The CDR3 sequence is 14 residues long. The V end was cut by 5 bases, the J end by 2 bases, with 13 bases between. CDR1 SGHAT and CDR2 FQDESV come from the germline V gene (reference sequence). The CDR3, as DNA: TGTGCCAGCAGCCACAAGTACAGCCCCTACGAGCAGTACTTC. Protein: CASSHKYSPYEQYF.

The rearrangement uses TRBV6-4 and TRBJ1-1, with 11 bases matching TRBD1. Looked up from germline, CDR1 is MRHNA and CDR2 is SNTAGT. There are 15 residues in the CDR3. Losses at the gene ends were 3 bases for V and 2 bases for J; bases not matched to a gene: 2. CDR3 region: CASSEGTGGNTEAFF. The CDR3 DNA reads as TGTGCCAGCAGTGAAGGGACAGGGGGTAACACTGAAGCTTTCTTT.

The CDR3 reads CASSLGTGGVYEQYF. Written as DNA, the CDR3 is TGTGCCAGCAGCTTAGGTACAGGTGGGGTCTACGAGCAGTACTTC. The J gene is TRBJ2-7, the V gene TRBV7-9; possible D gene TRBD1, 5 bases. CDR1 is SEHNR and CDR2 is FQNEAQ in the germline V gene (reference sequence). This CDR3 spans 15 amino acids. Between the trimmed V and J ends, which lost 1 base and 3 bases, there was a span of 13 bases.